Sequencing of this T cell receptor (beta chain) was carried out in a study of identical twins. The study's findings and limits: The more abundant beta clonotypes in cord blood had fewer insertions, and memory repertoires did not show this. Researchers reported excess low generation probability among twin-shared out-of-frame alpha sequences. Excess sharing by twins proved weaker in beta out-of-frame sequences.

The germline gives CDR1 SGHRS, CDR2 YFSETQ. Trimming stripped 0 bases from V and 6 bases from J, with 18 bases between. This CDR3 has 16 residues. From the 5' RACE reads, TCRdb called clonotypes with MiXCR, one entry per CDR3 protein. The sample has roughly 1.6 million distinct CDR3 sequences, about 32% seen once. With regard to this clonotype: The antigen remains unidentified.

The chain uses TRBV5-1 and TRBJ1-2, with D perhaps matching TRBD1 (6 bases). The sequencing input was cord blood. The receptor was isolated from a newborn girl in good health. This CDR3 reads CASSLALFRGEDGYTF. CDR3 coding DNA: TGCGCCAGCAGCTTGGCCCTATTCAGGGGTGAGGATGGCTACACCTTC. Looking up the rest from reference TRBV5-1 and TRBJ1-2 gives the full variable domain: KAGVTQTPRYLIKTRGQQVTLSCSPISGHRSVSWYQQTPGQGLQFLFEYFSETQRNKGNFPGRFSGRQFSNSRSEMNVSTLELGDSALYLCASSLALFRGEDGYTFGSGTRLTVV.